This TCR beta chain emerged from a study of radiotherapy plus CTLA-4 blockade in lung cancer. Study in general: Among patients, approximately 17% showed objective responses, and 25% to 35% had disease control. Findings of the study overall: Interferon-beta and early blood T cell clone dynamics reportedly predicted response best. After treatment with radiotherapy plus ipilimumab, TCR clones that came from the tumor expanded in blood.

Sequencing was performed with immunoSEQ multiplex PCR; in TCRdb, only in-frame clones are kept and a portion is missing. The sample consists of 90,000 to 95,000 clones, roughly 85% of them appearing once. In regard to this clone: Its antigen is unidentified.

V was pared by 5 bases and J by 4 bases, with 17 bases between. The CDR3 totals 15 residues. Per germline, CDR1 MNHNS and CDR2 SASEGT. This clonotype was obtained from a human donor with non-small cell lung cancer who had stable disease on radiotherapy plus ipilimumab. The sample consisted of peripheral blood, taken from a patient treated with radiotherapy plus ipilimumab. The rearrangement uses TRBV6-1 and TRBJ1-2; perhaps TRBD1 as D (6 bases). DNA for the CDR3: TGTGCCAGCAGTTCACGGGGGGCGCGGGGCTATGGCTACACCTTC. Translation: CASSSRGARGYGYTF.